The T cell receptor beta chain described here comes from a study of T cells in Graves' hyperthyroidism and ophthalmopathy. Study-wide points: Most thyroid clonotypes with frequency above 0.001 were detected in blood. Separation of ophthalmopathy from stable hyperthyroidism was achieved by a 13 V-J model.

As for this clonotype: Its target is unknown.

RNA transcripts gave rise to amplified TCR beta CDR3 regions. TCR CDR3 regions were first amplified by RT-PCR with HTBI primers. Using its own MiXCR run on the multiplex PCR reads, TCRdb lists one record per CDR3 protein. In the table there are roughly 510,000 distinct CDR3 sequences, around 20% of which are singletons. This TCR derives from a man between 18 and 35 years old with Graves' hyperthyroidism. Sequenced: blood.

Written as DNA, the CDR3 is TGCAGTGCTAGGCCCTGGGACAGGGGTACCCAAGAGACCCAGTACTTC. Residues: CSARPWDRGTQETQYF. The chain combines TRBV20-1 with TRBJ2-5, with 10 bases matching TRBD1. The J segment lost 1 base and the V segment lost 3 bases, leaving 8 bases of the junction unmatched. This CDR3 is built from 16 residues. Germline CDR1 DFQATT, CDR2 SNEGSKA (reference sequence).